This T cell receptor beta chain was found in a study of human T cells and chemical hapten exposure. Study-level results: Expanded TCRs formed significantly more large CDR3 similarity clusters than controls.

Each CDR3 protein gets one entry after TCRdb re-called the RACE reads with MiXCR. This sample carries about 99,000 distinct CDR3 sequences, roughly 12% of them seen once, and the ten largest clones take 2% to 2.5%. The time point here: patch test 1, 2 weeks after DPC sensitization. As to treatment: therapeutic diphenylcyclopropenone sensitization with weekly scalp DPC. The CDR3 is 14 amino acids. The ends lost 3 bases at V and 5 bases at J; junction bases unmatched: 7. Germline loops: CDR1 GTSNPN, CDR2 SVGIG (reference sequence). This clonotype was detected a few times. Antigen specificity is unknown. The chain uses TRBV30 and TRBJ2-7; 10 bases match TRBD2. The specimen was whole blood, collected in connection with sensitization to the hapten diphenylcyclopropenone (DPC). The clonotype was recovered from a middle-aged woman with alopecia areata. Some clones in this sample may be carry-over from other donors' samples. The CDR3 sequence is CAWSRLAGVHEQYF. CDR3 bases: TGTGCCTGGAGCCGCCTAGCGGGAGTCCACGAGCAGTACTTC.